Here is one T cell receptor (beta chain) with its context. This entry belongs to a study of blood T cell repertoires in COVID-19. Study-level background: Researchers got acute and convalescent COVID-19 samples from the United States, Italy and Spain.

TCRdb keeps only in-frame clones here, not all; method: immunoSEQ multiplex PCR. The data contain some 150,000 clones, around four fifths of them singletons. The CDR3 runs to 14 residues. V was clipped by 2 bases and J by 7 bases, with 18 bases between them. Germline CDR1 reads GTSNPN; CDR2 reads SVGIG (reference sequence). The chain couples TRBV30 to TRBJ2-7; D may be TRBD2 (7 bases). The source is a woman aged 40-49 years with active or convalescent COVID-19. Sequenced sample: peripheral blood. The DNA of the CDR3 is TGTGCCTGGAGTAGGCTTAGGGGGGGAGGGGAGCAGTACTTC. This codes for CAWSRLRGGGEQYF.